This is a list of T cell receptor beta chains from one sample in a study of blood T cell repertoires in COVID-19. The data were produced by immunoSEQ multiplex PCR, yet TCRdb's version contains in-frame clones alone and is incomplete. Of about 400,000 clones listed, approximately 90% are singletons. The sequenced material came from peripheral blood. These receptors were collected from a woman aged 25 to 39 with acute or convalescent COVID-19. Both conserved end residues are part of each CDR3. Each record gives: CDR3 DNA, CDR3 protein, V gene, D gene, J gene, clone size. The D gene is left open where the match is weak. The size field is filled for only some rows; it gives once, few, many or a size class.

CDR3nt: TGTGCCATCCAGCCCGGGGGGCTAGGGGGCTACACCTTC; CDR3aa: CAIQPGGLGGYTF; v_gene: TRBV10-3; d_gene: .; j_gene: TRBJ1-2; abundance: .
CDR3nt: TGTGCCAGCAGCCTACGGGACACTGAAGCTTTCTTT; CDR3aa: CASSLRDTEAFF; v_gene: TRBV28; d_gene: .; j_gene: TRBJ1-1; abundance: once
CDR3nt: TGTGCCAGCAGTCCTGAACAGGGGTTTTGGACTGAAGCTTTCTTT; CDR3aa: CASSPEQGFWTEAFF; v_gene: TRBV28; d_gene: TRBD1; j_gene: TRBJ1-1; abundance: .
CDR3nt: TGCGCCAGCAGCTTGTCGGGGGGCAGACTTTCCTACGAGCAGTACTTC; CDR3aa: CASSLSGGRLSYEQYF; v_gene: TRBV5-1; d_gene: .; j_gene: TRBJ2-7; abundance: once
CDR3nt: TGTGCCAGCAGCTCTGAAGGGAGGGGCTATGGCTACACCTTC; CDR3aa: CASSSEGRGYGYTF; v_gene: TRBV7-8; d_gene: .; j_gene: TRBJ1-2; abundance: .
CDR3nt: TGTGCCAGCAGTCCCATGGAGCAGTACTTC; CDR3aa: CASSPMEQYF; v_gene: TRBV12-3/TRBV12-4; d_gene: .; j_gene: TRBJ2-7; abundance: once
CDR3nt: TGTGCCAGCAGATTTAGGGCGGGGGGGCCCGATACGCAGTATTTT; CDR3aa: CASRFRAGGPDTQYF; v_gene: TRBV11-2; d_gene: TRBD2; j_gene: TRBJ2-3; abundance: .
CDR3nt: TGTGCCAGCAGCGTAGATTGGGTTAGCGGGGGGGCTAACAATGAGCAGTTCTTC; CDR3aa: CASSVDWVSGGANNEQFF; v_gene: TRBV9; d_gene: TRBD2; j_gene: TRBJ2-1; abundance: .
CDR3nt: TGTGCCAGCAGAAACAGGGGGGGGGCCTACGAGCAGTACTTC; CDR3aa: CASRNRGGAYEQYF; v_gene: TRBV2; d_gene: .; j_gene: TRBJ2-7; abundance: .
CDR3nt: TGTGCCAGCAGTTTGACTGGCAATCAGCCCCAGCATTTT; CDR3aa: CASSLTGNQPQHF; v_gene: TRBV28; d_gene: .; j_gene: TRBJ1-5; abundance: .
CDR3nt: TGCGCCAGCAGCCAAGAAATTAGTTACGGCACTGAAGCTTTCTTT; CDR3aa: CASSQEISYGTEAFF; v_gene: TRBV4-1; d_gene: .; j_gene: TRBJ1-1; abundance: .
CDR3nt: TGTGCCAGCCAGGGACAGGGATATAATTCACCCCTCCACTTT; CDR3aa: CASQGQGYNSPLHF; v_gene: TRBV9; d_gene: TRBD1; j_gene: TRBJ1-6; abundance: .
CDR3nt: TGTGCCAGCAGTGCACAGGGGGGCACCGGGGAGCTGTTTTTT; CDR3aa: CASSAQGGTGELFF; v_gene: TRBV6-2/TRBV6-3; d_gene: TRBD1; j_gene: TRBJ2-2; abundance: .
CDR3nt: TGTGCCAGCAGTTCCTCTCTTTCTGGAAACACCATATATTTT; CDR3aa: CASSSSLSGNTIYF; v_gene: TRBV6-5; d_gene: .; j_gene: TRBJ1-3; abundance: .
CDR3nt: TGTGCCAGCAGCTCGAGTCTCGGGACTGCTGGAAACACCATATATTTT; CDR3aa: CASSSSLGTAGNTIYF; v_gene: TRBV7-8; d_gene: .; j_gene: TRBJ1-3; abundance: .
CDR3nt: TGTGCCAGCTCAAATACAGGGGGAAAAGAGACCCAGTACTTC; CDR3aa: CASSNTGGKETQYF; v_gene: TRBV18; d_gene: TRBD1; j_gene: TRBJ2-5; abundance: .
CDR3nt: TGTGCCAGCTCGTCTACTCGGGGGAGCTACAATGAGCAGTTCTTC; CDR3aa: CASSSTRGSYNEQFF; v_gene: TRBV18; d_gene: .; j_gene: TRBJ2-1; abundance: .
CDR3nt: TGTGCCACCAGTGGGGACAGGGAGAACTATGGCTACACCTTC; CDR3aa: CATSGDRENYGYTF; v_gene: TRBV24-1; d_gene: TRBD1; j_gene: TRBJ1-2; abundance: once
CDR3nt: TGTGCCAGCAGCAAGACAGGGTTGCGCACCGGGGAGCTGTTTTTT; CDR3aa: CASSKTGLRTGELFF; v_gene: TRBV7-3; d_gene: TRBD1; j_gene: TRBJ2-2; abundance: .
CDR3nt: TGCGCCAGCAGCTTGAACCTAGCGGGGGGTTCTGGGGCCAACGTCCTGACTTTC; CDR3aa: CASSLNLAGGSGANVLTF; v_gene: TRBV5-1; d_gene: TRBD2; j_gene: TRBJ2-6; abundance: .
CDR3nt: TGTGCCAGCAGCTTAGGACAGGGGGTTGAAAAACTGTTTTTT; CDR3aa: CASSLGQGVEKLFF; v_gene: TRBV7-8; d_gene: TRBD1; j_gene: TRBJ1-4; abundance: .
CDR3nt: TGTGCCAGCAGTTTAAGCGGGGGCACAGATACGCAGTATTTT; CDR3aa: CASSLSGGTDTQYF; v_gene: TRBV27; d_gene: TRBD2; j_gene: TRBJ2-3; abundance: .
CDR3nt: TGTGCCAGCAGCTTAGCCCTGCATTCTTCTAGTAACTATGGCTACACCTTC; CDR3aa: CASSLALHSSSNYGYTF; v_gene: TRBV7-9; d_gene: .; j_gene: TRBJ1-2; abundance: .
CDR3nt: TGTGCCAGCAGCTTTAGTCTAGCGGGGGATACGCAGTATTTT; CDR3aa: CASSFSLAGDTQYF; v_gene: TRBV7-2; d_gene: TRBD2; j_gene: TRBJ2-3; abundance: .
CDR3nt: TGTGCCAGCAGTCCCGGGGGCTATGGCTACACCTTC; CDR3aa: CASSPGGYGYTF; v_gene: TRBV27; d_gene: .; j_gene: TRBJ1-2; abundance: .
CDR3nt: TGCGCCAGCAGCCAAGGGACAGGGGGTGGGCAGCCCCAGCATTTT; CDR3aa: CASSQGTGGGQPQHF; v_gene: TRBV4-1; d_gene: TRBD1; j_gene: TRBJ1-5; abundance: .
CDR3nt: TGTGCCAGCAGCGAACAGGGACTATTCTATGGCTACACCTTC; CDR3aa: CASSEQGLFYGYTF; v_gene: TRBV9; d_gene: .; j_gene: TRBJ1-2; abundance: .
CDR3nt: TGTGCCAGCAGCCCGGGACAGGGGGGTTACGAGCAGTACTTC; CDR3aa: CASSPGQGGYEQYF; v_gene: TRBV5-6; d_gene: TRBD1; j_gene: TRBJ2-7; abundance: .
CDR3nt: TGTGCCAGCAGCCCGGGGGGGTTTTCCTACAATGAGCAGTTCTTC; CDR3aa: CASSPGGFSYNEQFF; v_gene: TRBV5-4; d_gene: TRBD2; j_gene: TRBJ2-1; abundance: .
CDR3nt: TGTGCCAGCAGCGGAAAAGTGACAGGGGGTGGGTTCACTGAAGCTTTCTTT; CDR3aa: CASSGKVTGGGFTEAFF; v_gene: TRBV2; d_gene: TRBD1; j_gene: TRBJ1-1; abundance: .
CDR3nt: TGTGCCAGCAGCCTACGGACAGGTTCACCCCTCCACTTT; CDR3aa: CASSLRTGSPLHF; v_gene: TRBV28; d_gene: TRBD1; j_gene: TRBJ1-6; abundance: .
CDR3nt: TGTGCCAGTTCCTCAAAACTCGGGCGGGGGTACGAGCAGTACTTC; CDR3aa: CASSSKLGRGYEQYF; v_gene: TRBV19; d_gene: TRBD2; j_gene: TRBJ2-7; abundance: .
CDR3nt: TGCGCCAGCAGCATCCCCCGGACAGAAGACACTGAAGCTTTCTTT; CDR3aa: CASSIPRTEDTEAFF; v_gene: TRBV5-1; d_gene: .; j_gene: TRBJ1-1; abundance: .
CDR3nt: TGTGCCAGCAGATCCTTGGGGCGCGTTGGTGAAAAACTGTTTTTT; CDR3aa: CASRSLGRVGEKLFF; v_gene: TRBV27; d_gene: .; j_gene: TRBJ1-4; abundance: .
CDR3nt: TGTGCCAGCAGTGAAGGGGGGGGCCGTGGTGAAAAACTGTTTTTT; CDR3aa: CASSEGGGRGEKLFF; v_gene: TRBV6-1; d_gene: .; j_gene: TRBJ1-4; abundance: .
CDR3nt: TGTGCCAGTAGTAAGGGACAGGGGGCTGGGGCCAACGTCCTGACTTTC; CDR3aa: CASSKGQGAGANVLTF; v_gene: TRBV19; d_gene: TRBD1; j_gene: TRBJ2-6; abundance: .
CDR3nt: TGTGCCAGCAGCGGACAGGGTTCACCCCTCCACTTT; CDR3aa: CASSGQGSPLHF; v_gene: TRBV7-9; d_gene: TRBD1; j_gene: TRBJ1-6; abundance: few
CDR3nt: TGTGCCAGCAGCCCGAGGGCAAGCGGGGGACCAGAGACCCAGTACTTC; CDR3aa: CASSPRASGGPETQYF; v_gene: TRBV5-4; d_gene: TRBD2; j_gene: TRBJ2-5; abundance: .
CDR3nt: TGTGCCAGCAGCTACAGAGGGACAGTTAATAGCAATCAGCCCCAGCATTTT; CDR3aa: CASSYRGTVNSNQPQHF; v_gene: TRBV5-6; d_gene: TRBD1; j_gene: TRBJ1-5; abundance: once
CDR3nt: TGTGCCAGCAGCGGCGGGACAGGGGGGACTGAAGCTTTCTTT; CDR3aa: CASSGGTGGTEAFF; v_gene: TRBV9; d_gene: TRBD1; j_gene: TRBJ1-1; abundance: .
CDR3nt: TGTGCCAGCAGCATTTTACTTTTCTCTGGAAACACCATATATTTT; CDR3aa: CASSILLFSGNTIYF; v_gene: TRBV7-2; d_gene: .; j_gene: TRBJ1-3; abundance: .
CDR3nt: TGTGCCAGCAGTTTAAAGCGAGGGGGCGATAAGGACATTCAGTACTTC; CDR3aa: CASSLKRGGDKDIQYF; v_gene: TRBV27; d_gene: TRBD1; j_gene: TRBJ2-4; abundance: .